The clone carrying this T cell receptor beta chain showed up many times. CDR3 length: 15 amino acids. After removal of 2 bases from V and 4 bases from J, the junction contained 2 bases not matched to a gene. Per germline, CDR1 SGDLS and CDR2 YYNGEE. The sample is drawn from a study of T-cell reconstitution after alpha-beta-depleted transplantation in children. A library of TCRbeta sequences, prepared with unique molecular identifiers, was generated. Via MiXCR, TCRdb re-called the PCR reads, giving one row per CDR3 protein. Among about 240,000 distinct CDR3 sequences listed, approximately 12% were seen once.

This chain links TRBV9 with TRBJ2-1, with 11 bases identical to TRBD2. This clonotype originated in a human donor who donated a stem cell graft to a child with acute lymphoblastic leukemia. Material: PBMCs from the stem cell graft donor, obtained from the stem cell graft. CDR3 loop: CASSVTSGKYNEQFF. The CDR3 coding sequence is TGTGCCAGCAGCGTGACTAGCGGGAAGTACAATGAGCAGTTCTTC. Using reference TRBV9 and TRBJ2-1 for the parts outside the CDR3, the full variable domain is DSGVTQTPKHLITATGQRVTLRCSPRSGDLSVYWYQQSLDQGLQFLIQYYNGEERAKGNILERFSAQQFPDLHSELNLSSLELGDSALYFCASSVTSGKYNEQFFGPGTRLTVL.